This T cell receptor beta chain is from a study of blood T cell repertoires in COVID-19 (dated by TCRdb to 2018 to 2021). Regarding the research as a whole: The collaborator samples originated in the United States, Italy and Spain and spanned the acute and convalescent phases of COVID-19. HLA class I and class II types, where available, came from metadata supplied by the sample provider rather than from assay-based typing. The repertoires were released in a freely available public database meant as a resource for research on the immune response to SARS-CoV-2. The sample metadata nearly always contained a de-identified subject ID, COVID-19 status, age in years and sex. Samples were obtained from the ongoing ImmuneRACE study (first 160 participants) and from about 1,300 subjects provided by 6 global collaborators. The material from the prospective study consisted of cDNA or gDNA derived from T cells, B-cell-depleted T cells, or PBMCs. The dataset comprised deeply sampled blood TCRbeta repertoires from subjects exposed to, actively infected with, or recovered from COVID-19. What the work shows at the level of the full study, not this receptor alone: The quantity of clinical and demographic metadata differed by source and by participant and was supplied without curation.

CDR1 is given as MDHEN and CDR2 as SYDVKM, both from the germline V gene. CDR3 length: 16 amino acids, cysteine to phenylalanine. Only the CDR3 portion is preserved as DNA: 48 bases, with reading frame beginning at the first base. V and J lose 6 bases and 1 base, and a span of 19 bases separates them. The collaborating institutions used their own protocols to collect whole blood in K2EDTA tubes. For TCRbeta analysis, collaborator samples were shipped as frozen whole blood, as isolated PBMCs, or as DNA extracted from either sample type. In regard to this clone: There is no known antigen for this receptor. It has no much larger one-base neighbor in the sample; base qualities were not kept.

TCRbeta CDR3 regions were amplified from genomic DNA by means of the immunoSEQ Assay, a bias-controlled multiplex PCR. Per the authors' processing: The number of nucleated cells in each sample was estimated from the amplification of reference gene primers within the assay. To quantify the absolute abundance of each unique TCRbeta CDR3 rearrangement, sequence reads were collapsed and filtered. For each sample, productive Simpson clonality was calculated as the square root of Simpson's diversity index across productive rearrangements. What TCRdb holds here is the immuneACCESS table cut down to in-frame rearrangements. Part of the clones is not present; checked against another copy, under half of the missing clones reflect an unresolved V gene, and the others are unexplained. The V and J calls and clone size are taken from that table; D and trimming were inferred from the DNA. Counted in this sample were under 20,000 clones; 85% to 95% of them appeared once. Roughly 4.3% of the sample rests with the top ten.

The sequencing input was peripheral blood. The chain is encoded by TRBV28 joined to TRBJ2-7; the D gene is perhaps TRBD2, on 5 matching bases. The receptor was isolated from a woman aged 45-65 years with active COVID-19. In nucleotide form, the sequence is TGTGCCAGCAGCCCCGCGAGAATAGCGCCATCCTACGAGCAGTACTTC. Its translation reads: CASSPARIAPSYEQYF. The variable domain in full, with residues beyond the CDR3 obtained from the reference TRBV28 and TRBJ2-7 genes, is DVKVTQSSRYLVKRTGEKVFLECVQDMDHENMFWYRQDPGLGLRLIYFSYDVKMKEKGDIPEGYSVSREKKERFSLILESASTNQTSMYLCASSPARIAPSYEQYFGPGTRLTVT.